This entry concerns a single TCR beta chain. Its antigen is unknown. No quality values exist for individual bases; no much larger clone is one base distant. The trial excluded patients who had a history of autoimmune disease or were on systemic immunosuppression. Peripheral blood for TCR sequencing was collected from all dose cohorts at baseline, on cycle 4 day 1, and on cycle 7 day 1. The samples were drawn from a first-in-human, open-label, multicenter phase I dose-escalation trial of ivuxolimab. Adults with locally advanced or metastatic head and neck squamous cell, hepatocellular, melanoma or renal cell carcinoma were enrolled in the trial. CD4+ and CD8+ T cells were sorted separately from peripheral blood before TCR sequencing. The data originate from a study of OX40 agonist ivuxolimab in advanced cancers. Regarding the research as a whole: Ivuxolimab was an agonistic, fully human IgG2 monoclonal antibody directed against OX40 (CD134), a costimulatory receptor. Intravenous ivuxolimab was administered to patients every 2 weeks at six dose levels: 0.01, 0.1, 0.3, 1.5, 3 and 10 mg/kg. Among the roughly 50 dose-escalation patients, approximately 20 had hepatocellular carcinoma, 15 or so melanoma, 9 renal cell carcinoma and 9 head and neck cancer. The dose-escalation cohort was roughly 83% male with a mean age of around 62 years, ranging from roughly 23 to 80. Patients were allowed to have had prior anti-PD-1, anti-PD-L1 or anti-CTLA-4 therapy, and around two fifths of the dose-escalation patients had been treated with checkpoint inhibitors. Partial responses occurred in three dose-escalation patients: two with cutaneous melanoma and one with hepatocellular carcinoma. The point of sequencing TCRbeta in the periphery was to test whether ivuxolimab changed TCR sequence diversity and drove clonal T-cell expansion. The paper covers the monotherapy dose-escalation part of the phase I ivuxolimab trial, which included N ≈ 54 patients.

Genomic DNA was extracted from sorted cells for sequencing of the TCRbeta CDR3 region. The immunoSEQ Assay was used for sequencing of TCRbeta CDR3 regions. TCRdb mirrors the immuneACCESS table, restricted to in-frame sequences. Some clones are absent from its copies; in checked studies, under half trace to an unresolved V gene, and the reason for the others is unknown. This sample lists some 57,000 clones; around 93% were detected once. The leading ten clones occupy more than 20% of the sample. CDR1 and CDR2 were assigned from the germline V gene (reference sequence) as LNHDA and SQIVND. The CDR3 measures 16 amino acids from cysteine to phenylalanine. Only the CDR3 part of the read is kept: 48 bases, read in frame from the first base. At the junction V is shortened by 3 bases and J by 3 bases, with 17 bases in between. The paper as a whole reports these results and caveats: The antigen specificity of the peripheral T cells that underwent clonal expansion was not determined. In the 0.1-3.0 mg/kg groups, partial responders had among the lowest normalized peripheral clonal expansion, particularly in CD8+ T cells. Low levels of normalized T-cell clonal expansion were also seen in some nonresponding patients. After ivuxolimab, more expanded clones were found on average in CD8+ T cells than in CD4+ T cells. At doses from 0.1 to 3.0 mg/kg, clonal expansion was seen in both CD4+ and CD8+ blood T cells between baseline and week 6.

This TCR was recovered from an adult with an advanced solid tumor such as melanoma, head and neck, liver or kidney cancer. Sequences were derived from CD4+ or CD8+ T cells sorted from blood, sampled in a trial of the OX40 agonist ivuxolimab. This chain joins TRBV19 to TRBJ1-2; there is no confident call for the D gene. The CDR3 loop reads CASSMLEDGEDYGYTF. Read as DNA, the sequence is TGTGCCAGTAGTATGTTAGAGGACGGAGAGGACTATGGCTACACCTTC.